These T cell receptor beta chains were read from a single sample in a study of T cells in Graves' hyperthyroidism and ophthalmopathy. Each CDR3 protein is one row after TCRdb ran MiXCR on the multiplex PCR reads. In the table there are 700,000 to 950,000 distinct CDR3 sequences, 35% of which are singletons. The source material was blood. These receptors were obtained from a woman aged 35 to 49 with Graves' hyperthyroidism. Both conserved end residues are part of each CDR3. The order of the fields is J gene, V gene, CDR3 protein.

TRBJ1-2	TRBV10-3	CAIRREGTARDGYTF
TRBJ2-2	TRBV29-1	CSVLYPGWTGNTGELFF
TRBJ2-7	TRBV19	CASSIAADYEQYF
TRBJ2-2	TRBV2	CASSEGTGRELFF
TRBJ1-1	TRBV12-3/TRBV12-4	CASSRTGDTEAFF
TRBJ2-6	TRBV7-2	CASSLGGQGSGANVLTF
TRBJ2-3	TRBV7-8	CASSFSPPADTQYF
TRBJ1-3	TRBV13	CASSSSGDRVETGTIYF
TRBJ1-3	TRBV19	CASSMSNSGNTIYF
TRBJ1-5	TRBV12-3/TRBV12-4	CASSPPNNQPQHF
TRBJ1-1	TRBV19	CASSGVPGMNTEAFF
TRBJ1-3	TRBV20-1	CSARSYRAGNTIYF
TRBJ2-7	TRBV20-1	CSAREGTGPNEQYF
TRBJ1-1	TRBV20-1	CSARDGDRGDPEAFF
TRBJ1-3	TRBV5-1	CASSLEYDSGNTIYF
TRBJ1-3	TRBV4-3	CASSQTGASGNTIYF
TRBJ2-2	TRBV12-3/TRBV12-4	CASSPHFGEELFF
TRBJ2-7	TRBV7-9	CASTPAVSHHSEQYF
TRBJ2-5	TRBV7-9	CASSLAGLFQETQYF
TRBJ1-1	TRBV24-1	CATSDAGQNTEAFF
TRBJ1-5	TRBV2	CASRSRSQGALSNQPQHF
TRBJ2-7	TRBV5-6	CASSTDRRYEQYF
TRBJ1-2	TRBV5-1	CASSLQGQNYGYTF
TRBJ1-5	TRBV6-1	CASSLHLGTGIRPQHF
TRBJ2-3	TRBV7-8	CASSSTTGPSTDTQYF